These T cell receptor beta chains were read from a single sample in a study of T cell responses to AZD1222 COVID-19 vaccine. Sequencing used immunoSEQ multiplex PCR; TCRdb keeps in-frame clones, though not all of them. Of tens of thousands of clones in the sample, 65% to 85% were seen once. The source was peripheral blood, collected 28 days after the second AZD1222 dose. Receptors originate from an adult who received the AZD1222 COVID-19 vaccine. Both conserved end residues are part of each CDR3. D genes are given only for firm matches. Clone sizes are given selectively: once, few, many, or a class where the clone is expanded.

V,J,D,size,CDR3,DNA
TRBV9,TRBJ1-3,TRBD1,NA,CASSAGGQGGTSGNTIYF,TGTGCCAGCAGCGCCGGGGGACAGGGCGGAACGTCTGGAAACACCATATATTTT
TRBV7-9,TRBJ2-7,TRBD1,NA,CASTDRGPGDEQYF,TGTGCCAGCACCGACAGGGGGCCGGGAGACGAGCAGTACTTC
TRBV28,TRBJ1-1,NA,NA,CASSLTNGRRGTEAFF,TGTGCCAGCAGTCTCACTAACGGCCGGCGCGGGACTGAAGCTTTCTTT
TRBV12-3/TRBV12-4,TRBJ1-2,NA,NA,CASSFGVRGYTF,TGTGCCAGCAGTTTTGGAGTTCGCGGCTACACCTTC
TRBV9,TRBJ1-3,TRBD1,NA,CASSPGPPGQGSGNTIYF,TGTGCCAGCAGCCCAGGCCCCCCGGGACAGGGCTCTGGAAACACCATATATTTT
TRBV19,TRBJ1-3,NA,NA,CASSKDVSGNTIYF,TGTGCCAGTAGTAAGGATGTCTCTGGAAACACCATATATTTT
TRBV9,TRBJ2-3,NA,few,CASSVGSARHTDTQYF,TGTGCCAGCAGCGTGGGTTCGGCGCGGCACACAGATACGCAGTATTTT
TRBV6-1,TRBJ1-2,NA,NA,CASSETIRDGYTF,TGTGCCAGCAGTGAAACGATTAGGGATGGCTACACCTTC
TRBV19,TRBJ1-4,TRBD1,NA,CASSIGDRGRLSEKLFF,TGTGCCAGTAGTATAGGGGACAGGGGGCGTCTGTCTGAAAAACTGTTTTTT
TRBV6-2/TRBV6-3,TRBJ1-5,NA,few,CASSYLGQGTGQPQHF,TGTGCCAGCAGTTATCTTGGCCAGGGGACCGGCCAGCCCCAGCATTTT
TRBV27,TRBJ1-3,NA,NA,CASSSATTGTLSGNTIYF,TGTGCCAGCAGTTCAGCAACGACCGGGACCCTCTCTGGAAACACCATATATTTT
TRBV9,TRBJ1-1,TRBD1,few,CASSTTGGVTEAFF,TGTGCCAGCAGCACGACAGGGGGCGTCACTGAAGCTTTCTTT
TRBV9,TRBJ2-5,TRBD2,NA,CASSTPPTGLGSGTQYF,TGTGCCAGCAGCACACCCCCCACGGGACTAGGCTCGGGGACCCAGTACTTC
TRBV30,TRBJ2-3,NA,NA,CAWSLGVGGDTQYF,TGTGCCTGGAGTCTGGGGGTTGGCGGGGATACGCAGTATTTT
TRBV19,TRBJ2-7,TRBD1,NA,CASRWRQGLYEQYF,TGTGCCAGTAGATGGAGACAGGGGTTATACGAGCAGTACTTC
TRBV14,TRBJ2-2,NA,NA,CASSQRETGELFF,TGTGCCAGCAGCCAGAGGGAGACCGGGGAGCTGTTTTTT